The text below deals with one TCR beta chain. Its recognized antigen is unknown. Per-nucleotide qualities are absent, and no much larger clonotype sits a single base away. A FACSAria II was used to sort memory CD4+ T cells, defined as single viable CD3+CD4+CD8-CD45RO+ cells. CMV serostatus was determined using a Roche Elecsys assay that detects serum IgG against CMV pp150, pp28, p38 and p52. Once the samples were thawed, total CD4+ T cells were enriched through positive selection using CD4 magnetic microbeads. Samples originated from another study that specifically interrogated the CD4+ T cell memory repertoire. Peripheral blood mononuclear cells were isolated and cryopreserved according to standard operating procedures, and serum was kept at -80 degrees C. Staining used CD3-PerCP (BW264/56), CD4-APC (RPA-T4), CD45RO-PE (UCHT1) and CD8-Pacific Orange (3B5) antibodies, with Sytox blue excluding non-viable cells.

The data are from a study of memory CD4+ T cells and cytomegalovirus serostatus (dated by TCRdb to the late 2010s). Turning to the overall study: A total of 33 healthy Belgian adults, of whom 9 were CMV seropositive and approximately 24 were CMV seronegative, were included in the cohort. To replicate a published TCR-based CMV serostatus classifier, the researchers sequenced the CD4+ memory TCRbeta repertoires of a Belgian cohort whose cytomegalovirus serostatus was known. Overall results and qualifications from the work: The results were interpreted as suggesting that the CMV-associated TCR signature is largely present in the CD4+ memory repertoire. For CMV serostatus prediction, a median bootstrapped AUC of about 0.96 was reached with the original framework, and a median bootstrapped AUC of about 0.91 was reached with a US-trained random forest. Unlike the original study, which covered naive and memory CD4+ and CD8+ populations, the Belgian study sequenced only CD4+CD45RO+ memory cells. Among the 150 to 200 previously reported CMV-associated TCRbeta sequences, roughly 68 showed up in the CD4+ memory repertoires, with each one found in between one and five individuals. On the Belgian cohort, the classifier built on the original framework reached a median bootstrapped AUC of around 0.96, with a 95% CI of 0.76-1.00.

Trimming at the junction amounts to 0 bases on V and 4 bases on J, and the germline ends lie 12 bases apart. Per the germline V gene, LGHNA is the CDR1 and YNFKEQ is the CDR2. The CDR3, cysteine through phenylalanine, is 15 amino acids long. Solely the CDR3 DNA is kept, with 45 bases framed from the first base. The Quick-DNA Microprep Kit was used to extract genomic DNA from the sorted cells. Amplification of TCRbeta DNA was done with the immunoSEQ hsTCRbeta kit, following the protocol from the manufacturer. TCRbeta libraries were sequenced on an Illumina MiSeq instrument. For the original study's pipeline: After out-of-frame sequences were removed, 2.4 million or so distinct TCRbeta sequences remained, averaging around 61,000 per individual. Each individual was scored using the number of around 180 previously reported CMV-associated TCRbeta sequences that the individual carried and the total number of productive distinct TCRbeta sequences. A beta-binomial model was reimplemented in Python, and scikit-learn random forests with default parameters were trained on US cohort data. Classifier performance on the Belgian cohort was summarized as median AUC with percentile confidence intervals over 10,000 bootstrap iterations. TCRdb holds this immuneACCESS table with in-frame rearrangements only. Some clones are missing; in checked studies, unresolved V genes explain under half, and the rest has no known cause. The V and J calls and clone size were taken over from that table, and D and trimming were inferred from the DNA. In all, the sample holds some 80,000 clones, and around 80% of those were seen once. Together, the top ten hold less than 0.9% of the sample.

This receptor was obtained from an adult in good health and CMV-seronegative. This receptor chain uses TRBV4-2 and TRBJ1-1; no D gene is confidently identified. Sequencing used memory CD4+ T cells from blood. The CDR3 protein: CASSQDGLSGTEAFF. DNA sequence: TGTGCCAGCAGCCAAGATGGACTTTCGGGCACTGAAGCTTTCTTT.